This TCR beta chain comes out of a study of vaccination and CD4 T cells after COVID-19. The wider study: Six men and four women formed the convalescents, two being Hispanic. Researchers treated cells with overlapping spike peptides taken from SARS-CoV-2, HCoV-NL63, HCoV-OC43 and HCoV-229E. Post-COVID sampling occurred a median approximately 100 days after diagnosis (range 35 to 161).

Noted treatment: roughly 10-day PBMC culture with coronavirus spike peptide pools or control peptides (ViraFEST assay). There are 14 residues in the CDR3. The V gene's germline CDR1 is SGHAT and CDR2 FQNNGV. Trimming removed 3 bases at V and 3 bases at J, with 12 bases between. At the Johns Hopkins FTIC core, DNA taken from cultured CD4+ T cells was sequenced by way of the Oncomine TCR Beta short-read assay. Cultured CD4+ T cells yielded the extracted genomic DNA. MiXCR, applied by TCRdb to the PCR reads, yields one record per CDR3 protein. Of over 9,500 distinct CDR3 sequences listed, approximately 62% are singletons. Worth noting for this clonotype: Its specificity is not known.

This sequence originates from a human donor who had recovered from COVID-19. The chain joins TRBV11-2 to TRBJ2-7; possibly TRBD1 for D (6 bases). The specimen sequenced was CD4+ T cells from blood, cultured in vitro. The CDR3 loop is CASSLAGALYEQYF. The CDR3 DNA reads TGTGCCAGCAGCTTGGCAGGGGCCCTCTACGAGCAGTACTTC.